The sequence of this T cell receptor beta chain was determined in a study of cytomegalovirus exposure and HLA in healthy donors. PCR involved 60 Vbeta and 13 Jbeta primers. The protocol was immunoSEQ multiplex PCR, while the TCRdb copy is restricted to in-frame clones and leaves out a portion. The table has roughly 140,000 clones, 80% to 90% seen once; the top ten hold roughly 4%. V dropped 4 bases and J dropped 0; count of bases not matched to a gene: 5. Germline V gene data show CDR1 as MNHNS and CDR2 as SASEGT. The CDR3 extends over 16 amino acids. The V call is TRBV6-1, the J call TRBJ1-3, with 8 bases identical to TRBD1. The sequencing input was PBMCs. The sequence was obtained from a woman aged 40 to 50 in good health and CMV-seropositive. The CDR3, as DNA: TGTGCCAGCAGTGGGGACAGGACGTTCTCTGGAAACACCATATATTTT. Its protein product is CASSGDRTFSGNTIYF.